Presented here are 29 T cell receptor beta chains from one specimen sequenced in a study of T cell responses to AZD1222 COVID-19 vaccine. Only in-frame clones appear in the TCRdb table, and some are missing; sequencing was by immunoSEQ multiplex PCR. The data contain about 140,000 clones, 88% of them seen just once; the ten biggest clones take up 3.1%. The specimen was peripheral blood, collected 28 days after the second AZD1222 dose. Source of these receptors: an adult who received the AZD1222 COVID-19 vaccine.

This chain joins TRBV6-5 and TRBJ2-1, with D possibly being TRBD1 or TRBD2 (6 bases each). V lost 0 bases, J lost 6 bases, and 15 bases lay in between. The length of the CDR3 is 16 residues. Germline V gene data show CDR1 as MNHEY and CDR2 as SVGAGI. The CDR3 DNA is TGTGCCAGCAGTTACTCTAGGGGGGAAGGGGTCAATGAGCAGTTCTTC. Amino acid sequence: CASSYSRGEGVNEQFF.

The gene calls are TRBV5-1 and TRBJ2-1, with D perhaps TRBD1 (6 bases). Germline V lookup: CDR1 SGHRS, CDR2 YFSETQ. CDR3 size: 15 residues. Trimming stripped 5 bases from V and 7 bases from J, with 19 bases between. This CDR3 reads CASRVPGAIINEQFF. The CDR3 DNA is TGCGCCAGCAGGGTGCCAGGGGCCATTATAAATGAGCAGTTCTTC.

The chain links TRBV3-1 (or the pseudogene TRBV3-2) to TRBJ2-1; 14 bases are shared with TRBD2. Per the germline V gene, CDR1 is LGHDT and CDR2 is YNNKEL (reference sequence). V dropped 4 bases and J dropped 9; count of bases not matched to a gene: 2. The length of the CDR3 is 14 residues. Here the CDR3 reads CASSPGLAGVEQFF. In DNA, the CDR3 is TGTGCCAGCAGCCCGGGACTAGCGGGAGTTGAGCAGTTCTTC.

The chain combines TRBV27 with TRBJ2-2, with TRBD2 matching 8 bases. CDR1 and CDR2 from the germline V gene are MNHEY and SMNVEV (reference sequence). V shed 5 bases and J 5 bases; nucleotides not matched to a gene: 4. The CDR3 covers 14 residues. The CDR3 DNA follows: TGTGCCAGCAGTGGCCTAGCGGGTACCGGGGAGCTGTTTTTT. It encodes CASSGLAGTGELFF.

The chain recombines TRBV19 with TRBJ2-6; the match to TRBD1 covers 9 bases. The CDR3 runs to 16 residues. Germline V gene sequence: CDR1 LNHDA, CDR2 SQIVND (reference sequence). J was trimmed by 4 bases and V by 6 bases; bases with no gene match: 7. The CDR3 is CASRGDRVAGANVLTF. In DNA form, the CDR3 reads TGTGCCAGTAGGGGGGACAGGGTGGCCGGGGCCAACGTCCTGACTTTC.

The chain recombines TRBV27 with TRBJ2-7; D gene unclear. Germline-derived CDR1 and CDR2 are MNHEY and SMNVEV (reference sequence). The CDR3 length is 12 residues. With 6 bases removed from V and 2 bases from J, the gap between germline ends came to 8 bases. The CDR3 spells CASSRPPYEQYF. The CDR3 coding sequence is TGTGCCAGCAGCCGCCCCCCCTACGAGCAGTACTTC.

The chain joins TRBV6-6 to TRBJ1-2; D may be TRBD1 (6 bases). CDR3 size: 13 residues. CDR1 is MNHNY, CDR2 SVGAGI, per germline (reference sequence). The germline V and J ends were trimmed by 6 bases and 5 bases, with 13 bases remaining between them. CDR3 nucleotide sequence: TGTGCCAGCAGCCCGCGGACAGATTATGGCTACACCTTC. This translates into CASSPRTDYGYTF.

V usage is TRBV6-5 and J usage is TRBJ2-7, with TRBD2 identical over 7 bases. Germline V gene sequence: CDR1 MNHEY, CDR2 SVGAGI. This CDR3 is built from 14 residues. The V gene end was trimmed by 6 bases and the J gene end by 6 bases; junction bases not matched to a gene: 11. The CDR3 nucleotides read TGTGCCAGCAGCTACCCGGGAGGCGGGAGCGAGCAGTACTTC. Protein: CASSYPGGGSEQYF.

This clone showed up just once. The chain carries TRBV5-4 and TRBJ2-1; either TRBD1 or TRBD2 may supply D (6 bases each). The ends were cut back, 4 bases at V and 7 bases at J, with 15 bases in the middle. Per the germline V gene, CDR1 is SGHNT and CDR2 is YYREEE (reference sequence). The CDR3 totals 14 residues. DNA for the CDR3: TGTGCCAGCAGCCCCGGGGGCCCGGGAAATGAGCAGTTCTTC. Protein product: CASSPGGPGNEQFF.

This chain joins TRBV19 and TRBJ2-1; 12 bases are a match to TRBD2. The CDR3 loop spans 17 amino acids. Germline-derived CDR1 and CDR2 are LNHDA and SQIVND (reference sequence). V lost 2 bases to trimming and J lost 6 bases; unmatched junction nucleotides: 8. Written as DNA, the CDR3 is TGTGCCAGTAGTATAATCGCTAGCGGGGGGGTTATCAATGAGCAGTTCTTC. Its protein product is CASSIIASGGVINEQFF.

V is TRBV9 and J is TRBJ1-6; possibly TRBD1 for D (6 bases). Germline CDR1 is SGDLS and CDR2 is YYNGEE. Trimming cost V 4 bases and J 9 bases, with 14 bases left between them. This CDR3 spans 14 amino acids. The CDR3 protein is CASSRDTGVSPLHF. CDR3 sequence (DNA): TGTGCCAGCAGCAGGGACACCGGGGTTTCACCCCTCCACTTT.

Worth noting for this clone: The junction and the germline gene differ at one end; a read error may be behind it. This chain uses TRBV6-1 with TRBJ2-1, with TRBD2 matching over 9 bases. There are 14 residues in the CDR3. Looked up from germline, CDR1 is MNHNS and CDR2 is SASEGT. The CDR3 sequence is CASSEGLASHEQFF. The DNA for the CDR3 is TGTGCCAGCAGCGAAGGACTAGCGTCGCATGAGCAGTTCTTC.

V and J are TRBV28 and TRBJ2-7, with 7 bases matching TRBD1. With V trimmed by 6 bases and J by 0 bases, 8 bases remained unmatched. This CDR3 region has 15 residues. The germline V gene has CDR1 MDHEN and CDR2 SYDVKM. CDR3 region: CASRPGQTSSYEQYF. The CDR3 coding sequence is TGTGCCAGCAGGCCGGGACAGACAAGCTCCTACGAGCAGTACTTC.

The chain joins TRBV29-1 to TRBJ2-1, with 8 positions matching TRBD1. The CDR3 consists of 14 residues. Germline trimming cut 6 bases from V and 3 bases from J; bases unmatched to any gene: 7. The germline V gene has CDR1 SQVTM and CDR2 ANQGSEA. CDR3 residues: CSVDFGQGYNEQFF. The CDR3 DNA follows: TGCAGCGTCGACTTCGGACAGGGCTACAATGAGCAGTTCTTC.

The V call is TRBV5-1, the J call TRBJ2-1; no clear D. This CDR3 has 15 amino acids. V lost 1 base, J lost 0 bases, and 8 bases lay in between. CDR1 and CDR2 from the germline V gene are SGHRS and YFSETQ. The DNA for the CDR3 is TGCGCCAGCAGCTTGCCTTTAAGCTCCTACAATGAGCAGTTCTTC. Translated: CASSLPLSSYNEQFF.

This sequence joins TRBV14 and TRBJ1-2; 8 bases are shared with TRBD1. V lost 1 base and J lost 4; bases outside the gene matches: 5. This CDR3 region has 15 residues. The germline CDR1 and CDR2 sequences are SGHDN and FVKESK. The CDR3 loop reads CASSQGRGRTYGYTF. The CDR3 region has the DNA TGTGCCAGCAGCCAAGGCAGGGGGCGAACCTATGGCTACACCTTC.

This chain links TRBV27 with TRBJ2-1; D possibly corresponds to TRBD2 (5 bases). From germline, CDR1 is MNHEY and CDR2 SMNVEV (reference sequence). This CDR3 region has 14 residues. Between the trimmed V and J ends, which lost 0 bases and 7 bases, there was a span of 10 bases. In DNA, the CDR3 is TGTGCCAGCAGTTTATCCTTGGACTTTAATGAGCAGTTCTTC. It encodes CASSLSLDFNEQFF.

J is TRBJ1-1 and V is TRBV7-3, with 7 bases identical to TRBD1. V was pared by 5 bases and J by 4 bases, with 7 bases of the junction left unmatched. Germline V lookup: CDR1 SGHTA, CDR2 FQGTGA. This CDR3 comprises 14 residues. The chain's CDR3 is CASSRDSKSTEAFF. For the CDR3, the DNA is TGTGCCAGCAGCCGGGACAGTAAGAGCACTGAAGCTTTCTTT.

The CDR3: CASSESQSYEQYF. The CDR3 DNA reads as TGCGCCAGCAGTGAGTCACAGTCCTACGAGCAGTACTTC. The rearrangement links TRBV10-1 to TRBJ2-7, with unresolved D. Germline V lookup: CDR1 WNHNN, CDR2 SYGVQD (reference sequence). The ends were cut back, 0 bases at V and 1 base at J, with 4 bases in the middle. The CDR3 consists of 13 residues.

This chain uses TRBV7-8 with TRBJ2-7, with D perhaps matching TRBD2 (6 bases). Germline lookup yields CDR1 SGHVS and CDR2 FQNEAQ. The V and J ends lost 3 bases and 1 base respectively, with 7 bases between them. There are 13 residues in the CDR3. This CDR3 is CASSLAGSYEQYF. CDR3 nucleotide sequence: TGTGCCAGCAGCTTGGCGGGGTCCTACGAGCAGTACTTC.

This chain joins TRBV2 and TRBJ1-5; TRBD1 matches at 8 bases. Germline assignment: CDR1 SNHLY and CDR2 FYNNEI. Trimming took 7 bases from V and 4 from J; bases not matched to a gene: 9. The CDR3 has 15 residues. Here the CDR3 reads CASKGQASRNQPQHF. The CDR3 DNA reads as TGTGCCAGCAAGGGACAGGCCTCGAGGAATCAGCCCCAGCATTTT.

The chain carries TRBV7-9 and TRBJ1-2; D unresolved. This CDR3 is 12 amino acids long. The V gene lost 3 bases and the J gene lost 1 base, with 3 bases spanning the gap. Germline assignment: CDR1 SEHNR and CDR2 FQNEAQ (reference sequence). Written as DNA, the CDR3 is TGTGCCAGCAGCTTCGATAACTATGGCTACACCTTC. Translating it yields CASSFDNYGYTF.

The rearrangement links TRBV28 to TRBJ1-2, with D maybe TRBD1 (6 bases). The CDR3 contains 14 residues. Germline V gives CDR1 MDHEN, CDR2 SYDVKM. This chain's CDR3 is CLTYPGHRSGGYTF. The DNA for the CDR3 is TGTCTTACCTACCCGGGACACCGATCGGGTGGCTACACCTTC.

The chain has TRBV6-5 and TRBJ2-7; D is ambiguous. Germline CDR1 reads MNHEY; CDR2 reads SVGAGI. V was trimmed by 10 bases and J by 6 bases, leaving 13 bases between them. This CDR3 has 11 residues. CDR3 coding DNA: TGTGCCACCGTCCTAAGGGCCGAGCAGTACTTC. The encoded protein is CATVLRAEQYF.

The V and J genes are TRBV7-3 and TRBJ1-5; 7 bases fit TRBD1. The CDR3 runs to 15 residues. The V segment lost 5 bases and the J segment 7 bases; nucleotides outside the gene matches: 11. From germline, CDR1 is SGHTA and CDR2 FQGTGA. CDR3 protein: CASSQTGAKNQPQHF. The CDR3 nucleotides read TGTGCCAGCAGCCAAACAGGGGCAAAGAACCAGCCCCAGCATTTT. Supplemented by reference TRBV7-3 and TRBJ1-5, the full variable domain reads GAGVSQTPSNKVTEKGKYVELRCDPISGHTALYWYRQSLGQGPEFLIYFQGTGAADDSGLPNDRFFAVRPEGSVSTLKIQRTERGDSAVYLCASSQTGAKNQPQHFGDGTRLSIL.

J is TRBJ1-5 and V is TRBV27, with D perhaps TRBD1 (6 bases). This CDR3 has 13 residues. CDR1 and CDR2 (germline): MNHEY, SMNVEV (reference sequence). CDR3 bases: TGTGCAGCCTCCCCAGGGGTCGATCAGCCCCAGCATTTT. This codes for CAASPGVDQPQHF.

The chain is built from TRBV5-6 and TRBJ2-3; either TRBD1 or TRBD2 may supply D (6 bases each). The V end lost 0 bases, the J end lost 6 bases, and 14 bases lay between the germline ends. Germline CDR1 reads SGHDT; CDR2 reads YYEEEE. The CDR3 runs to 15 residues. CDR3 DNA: TGTGCCAGCAGCTTGGGGGGGGCAAAATATGATACGCAGTATTTT. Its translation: CASSLGGAKYDTQYF.

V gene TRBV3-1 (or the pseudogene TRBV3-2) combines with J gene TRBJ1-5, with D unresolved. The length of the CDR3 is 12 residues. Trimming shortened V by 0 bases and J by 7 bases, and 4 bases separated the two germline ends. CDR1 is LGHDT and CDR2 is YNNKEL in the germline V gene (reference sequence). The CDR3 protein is CASSQDSQPQHF. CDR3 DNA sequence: TGTGCCAGCAGCCAAGACTCGCAGCCCCAGCATTTT.

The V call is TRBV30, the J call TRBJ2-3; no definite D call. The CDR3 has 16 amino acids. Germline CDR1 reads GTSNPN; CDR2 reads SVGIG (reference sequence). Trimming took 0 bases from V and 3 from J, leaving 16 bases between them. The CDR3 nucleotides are TGTGCCTGGAGTGTAAAGTGGGGTTTTGATACAGATACGCAGTATTTT. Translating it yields CAWSVKWGFDTDTQYF.